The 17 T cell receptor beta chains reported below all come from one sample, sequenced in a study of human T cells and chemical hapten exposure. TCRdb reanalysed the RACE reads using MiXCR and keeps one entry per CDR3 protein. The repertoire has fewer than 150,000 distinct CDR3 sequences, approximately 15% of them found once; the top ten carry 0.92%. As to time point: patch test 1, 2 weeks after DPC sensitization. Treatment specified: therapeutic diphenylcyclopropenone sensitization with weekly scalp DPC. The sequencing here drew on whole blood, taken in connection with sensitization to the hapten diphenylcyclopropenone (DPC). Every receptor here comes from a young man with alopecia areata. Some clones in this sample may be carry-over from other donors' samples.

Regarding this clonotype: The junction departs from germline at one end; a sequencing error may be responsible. The CDR3 sequence is CASRLGLAGPETQYF. CDR3 coding DNA: TGCGCCAGCAGATTGGGACTAGCGGGGCCAGAGACCCAGTACTTC. The rearrangement links TRBV5-1 to TRBJ2-5; 13 positions agree with TRBD2. The germline gives CDR1 SGHRS, CDR2 YFSETQ. CDR3 length: 15 residues. Looking up the rest from reference TRBV5-1 and TRBJ2-5 gives the full variable domain: KAGVTQTPRYLIKTRGQQVTLSCSPISGHRSVSWYQQTPGQGLQFLFEYFSETQRNKGNFPGRFSGRQFSNSRSEMNVSTLELGDSALYLCASRLGLAGPETQYFGPGTRLLVL.

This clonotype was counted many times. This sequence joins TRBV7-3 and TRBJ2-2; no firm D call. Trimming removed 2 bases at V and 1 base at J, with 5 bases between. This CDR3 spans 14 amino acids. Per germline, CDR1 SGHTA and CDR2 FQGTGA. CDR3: CASSLWGNTGELFF. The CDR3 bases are TGTGCCAGCAGCTTATGGGGGAACACCGGGGAGCTGTTTTTT.

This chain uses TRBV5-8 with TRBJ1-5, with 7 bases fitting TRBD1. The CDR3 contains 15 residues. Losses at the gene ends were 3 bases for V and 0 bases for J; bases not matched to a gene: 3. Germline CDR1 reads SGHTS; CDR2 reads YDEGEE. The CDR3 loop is CASSSGTDSNQPQHF. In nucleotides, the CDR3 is TGTGCCAGCAGCTCCGGGACAGATAGCAATCAGCCCCAGCATTTT.

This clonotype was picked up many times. The CDR3 region has the DNA TGTGCCAGCAGCGGCGGGGGCCCCACAGATACGCAGTATTTT. Translated: CASSGGGPTDTQYF. The chain links TRBV5-5 to TRBJ2-3; D is perhaps TRBD2 (7 bases). V dropped 4 bases and J dropped 2 bases, with 11 bases sitting between them. The CDR3 has 14 amino acids. The V gene's germline CDR1 is SGHKS and CDR2 YYEKEE (reference sequence).

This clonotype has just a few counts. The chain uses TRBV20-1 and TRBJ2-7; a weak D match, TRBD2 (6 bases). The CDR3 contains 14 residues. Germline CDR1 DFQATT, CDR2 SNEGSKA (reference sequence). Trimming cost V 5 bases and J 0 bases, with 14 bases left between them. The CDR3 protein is CSAATGTDSYEQYF. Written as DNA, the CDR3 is TGCAGTGCTGCTACCGGGACTGACTCCTACGAGCAGTACTTC.

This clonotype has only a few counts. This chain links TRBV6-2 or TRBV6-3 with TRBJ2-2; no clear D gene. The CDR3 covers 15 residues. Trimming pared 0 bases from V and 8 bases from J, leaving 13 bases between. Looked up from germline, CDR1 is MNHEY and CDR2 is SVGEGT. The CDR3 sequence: CASSYSIVGDGELFF. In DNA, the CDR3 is TGTGCCAGCAGTTACTCTATCGTAGGCGATGGGGAGCTGTTTTTT.

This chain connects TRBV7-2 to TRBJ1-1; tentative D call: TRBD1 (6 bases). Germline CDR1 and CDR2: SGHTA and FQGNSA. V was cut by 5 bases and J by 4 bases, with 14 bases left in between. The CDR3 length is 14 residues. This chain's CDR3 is CASSRRTARTEAFF. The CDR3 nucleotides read TGTGCCAGCAGCAGACGGACAGCCCGCACTGAAGCTTTCTTT.

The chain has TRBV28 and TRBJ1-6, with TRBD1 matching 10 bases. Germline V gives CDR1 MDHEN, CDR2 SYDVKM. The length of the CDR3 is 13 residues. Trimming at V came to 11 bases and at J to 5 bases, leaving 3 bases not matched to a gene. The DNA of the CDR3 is TGTGCCGGGACAGGGGACCATAATTCACCCCTCCACTTT. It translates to CAGTGDHNSPLHF.

CDR3 DNA: TGTGCCAGCTCACCACGAGGGAATACGCAGTATTTT. This encodes CASSPRGNTQYF. The chain is built from TRBV18 and TRBJ2-3; D might be TRBD2 (5 bases). Germline V gives CDR1 KGHSH, CDR2 LQKENI. The ends were cut back, 1 base at V and 7 bases at J, with 6 bases in the middle. CDR3 length equals 12 residues.

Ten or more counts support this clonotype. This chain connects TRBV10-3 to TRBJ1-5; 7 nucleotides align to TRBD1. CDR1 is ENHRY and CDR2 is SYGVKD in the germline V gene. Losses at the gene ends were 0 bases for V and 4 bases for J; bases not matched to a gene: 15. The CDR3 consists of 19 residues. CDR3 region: CAISESFFSGTAKNQPQHF. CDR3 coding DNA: TGTGCCATCAGTGAGTCTTTTTTTTCAGGGACAGCTAAAAATCAGCCCCAGCATTTT.

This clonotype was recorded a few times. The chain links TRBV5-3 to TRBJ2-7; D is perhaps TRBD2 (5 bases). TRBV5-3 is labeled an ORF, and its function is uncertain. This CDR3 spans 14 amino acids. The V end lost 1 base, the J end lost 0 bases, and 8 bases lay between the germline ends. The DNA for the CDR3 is TGTGCCAGAAGCTTGATGGGGAGCTCCTACGAGCAGTACTTC. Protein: CARSLMGSSYEQYF.

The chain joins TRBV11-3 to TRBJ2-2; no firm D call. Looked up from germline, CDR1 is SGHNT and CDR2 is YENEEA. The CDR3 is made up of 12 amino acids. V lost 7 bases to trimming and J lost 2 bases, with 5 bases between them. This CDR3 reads CASTSNTGELFF. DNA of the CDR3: TGTGCCAGCACCTCAAACACCGGGGAGCTGTTTTTT.

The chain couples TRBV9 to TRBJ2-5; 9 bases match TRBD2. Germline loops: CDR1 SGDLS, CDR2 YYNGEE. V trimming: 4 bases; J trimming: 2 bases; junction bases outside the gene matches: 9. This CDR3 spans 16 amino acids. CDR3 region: CASSLEGGGDQETQYF. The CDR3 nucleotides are TGTGCCAGCAGCCTCGAAGGCGGGGGGGATCAAGAGACCCAGTACTTC.

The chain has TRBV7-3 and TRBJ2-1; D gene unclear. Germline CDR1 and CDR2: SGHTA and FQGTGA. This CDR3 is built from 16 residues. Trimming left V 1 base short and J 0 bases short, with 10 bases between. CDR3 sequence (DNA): TGTGCCAGCAGCTTAATGGGCCCCAGCTCCTACAATGAGCAGTTCTTC. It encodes CASSLMGPSSYNEQFF.

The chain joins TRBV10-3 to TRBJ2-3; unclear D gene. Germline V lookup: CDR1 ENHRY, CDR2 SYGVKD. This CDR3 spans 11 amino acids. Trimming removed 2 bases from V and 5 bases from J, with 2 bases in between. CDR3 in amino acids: CAISEVDTQYF. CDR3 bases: TGTGCCATCAGTGAGGTAGATACGCAGTATTTT.

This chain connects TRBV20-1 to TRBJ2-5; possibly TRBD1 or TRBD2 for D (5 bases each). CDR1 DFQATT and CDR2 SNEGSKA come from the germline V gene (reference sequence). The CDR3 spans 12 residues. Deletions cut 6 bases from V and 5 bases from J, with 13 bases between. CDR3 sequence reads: CSARGRGETQYF. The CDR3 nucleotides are TGCAGTGCCCGGGGCCGAGGGGAGACCCAGTACTTC.

The CDR3 loop reads CASSINRDRGLAGELFF. CDR3 coding DNA: TGTGCCAGTAGTATTAACCGGGACAGGGGGCTCGCCGGGGAGCTGTTTTTT. The J gene is TRBJ2-2, the V gene TRBV19; 12 bases line up with TRBD1. Germline trimming cut 3 bases from V and 6 bases from J; bases unmatched to any gene: 8. This CDR3 contains 17 residues. The germline CDR1 and CDR2 sequences are LNHDA and SQIVND (reference sequence).